One T cell receptor beta chain is described in this entry. Antigen: not known. TCRdb re-clonotyped the PCR reads via MiXCR. The sample has about 24,000 clones, 15% to 20% seen once. J was trimmed by 3 bases and V by 2 bases; bases with no gene match: 12. Germline V gives CDR1 SGDLS, CDR2 YYNGEE. The CDR3 extends over 18 amino acids. The data derive from a study of metastatic and nonmetastatic thyroid tumors. As for the study in general: Repertoires were compared across blood and tumor or nodule tissue from malignant and benign thyroid patients. Study-wide results and limits: Across blood and tumor, TCR beta diversity in malignant thyroid tumors was reportedly significantly higher than in benign nodules.

There were no patients who had received any treatment before thyroid surgery. This receptor was identified in a male donor with papillary thyroid cancer or a benign thyroid nodule (not recorded which). Some clones in this sample may be carry-over from other donors' samples. Sequenced sample: adjacent normal tissue. The J gene is TRBJ2-2, the V gene TRBV9; 8 nucleotides match TRBD2. The CDR3 region has the DNA TGTGCCAGCAGCGTGCTGGAACAGACTAGCGAGTACACCGGGGAGCTGTTTTTT. It codes for CASSVLEQTSEYTGELFF.